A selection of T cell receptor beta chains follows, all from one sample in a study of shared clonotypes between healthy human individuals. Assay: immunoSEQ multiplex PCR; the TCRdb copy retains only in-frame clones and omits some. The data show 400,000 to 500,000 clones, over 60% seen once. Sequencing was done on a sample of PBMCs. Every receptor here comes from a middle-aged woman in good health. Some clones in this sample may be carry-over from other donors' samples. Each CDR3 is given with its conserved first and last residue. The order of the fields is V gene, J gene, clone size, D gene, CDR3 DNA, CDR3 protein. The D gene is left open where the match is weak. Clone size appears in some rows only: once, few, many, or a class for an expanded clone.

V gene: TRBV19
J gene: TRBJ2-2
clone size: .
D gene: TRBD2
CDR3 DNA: TGTGCCAGTACCACTAGCGGGATTTACACCGGGGAGCTGTTTTTT
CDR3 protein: CASTTSGIYTGELFF

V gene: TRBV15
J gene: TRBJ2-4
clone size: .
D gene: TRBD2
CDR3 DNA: TGTGCCACCAGCAGAGTGAGCGGGGTTCTGGCCAAAAACATTCAGTACTTC
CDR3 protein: CATSRVSGVLAKNIQYF

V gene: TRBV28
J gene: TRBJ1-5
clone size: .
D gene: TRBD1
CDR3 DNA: TGTGCCAGCAGGTCGATACAGGGGGCCAGCAGGCAGCCCCAGCATTTT
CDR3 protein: CASRSIQGASRQPQHF

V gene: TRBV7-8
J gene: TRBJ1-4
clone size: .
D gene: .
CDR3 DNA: TGTGCCAGCAGCTCTCGGGACCCTGCAACTAATGAAAAACTGTTTTTT
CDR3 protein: CASSSRDPATNEKLFF

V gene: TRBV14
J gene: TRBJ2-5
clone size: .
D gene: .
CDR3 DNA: TGTGCCAGCAGCCAAGTCGCAGGACAAGAGACCCAGTACTTC
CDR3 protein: CASSQVAGQETQYF

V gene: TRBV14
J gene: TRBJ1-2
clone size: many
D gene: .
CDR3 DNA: TGTGCCAGCAGCCGCCAGGGTTATGGCTACACCTTC
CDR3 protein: CASSRQGYGYTF

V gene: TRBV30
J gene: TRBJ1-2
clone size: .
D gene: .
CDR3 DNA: TGTGCCTGGAGTGTACGTGGCCCATATGGCTACACCTTC
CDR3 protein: CAWSVRGPYGYTF

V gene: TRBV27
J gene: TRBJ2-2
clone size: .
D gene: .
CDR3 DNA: TGTGCCACCGGAGGGCGGGACGCCGAAAACACCGGGGAGCTGTTTTTT
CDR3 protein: CATGGRDAENTGELFF

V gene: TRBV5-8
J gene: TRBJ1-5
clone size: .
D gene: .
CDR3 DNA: TGTGCCAGCAGCCCAAGACAGGTTGCTCAGCCCCAGCATTTT
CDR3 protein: CASSPRQVAQPQHF

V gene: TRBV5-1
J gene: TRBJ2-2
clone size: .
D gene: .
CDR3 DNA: TGCGCCAGCAGCTTTACTAGCTCCGGTATTAGGGAGCTGTTTTTT
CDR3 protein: CASSFTSSGIRELFF

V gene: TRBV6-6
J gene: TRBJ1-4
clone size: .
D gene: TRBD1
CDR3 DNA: TGTGCCAGCAGTGCCGGGACAGGGGATGATTATGAAAAACTGTTTTTT
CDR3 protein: CASSAGTGDDYEKLFF

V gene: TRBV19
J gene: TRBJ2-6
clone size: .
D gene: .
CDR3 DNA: TGTGCCAGTAGTATAGGCAGGGTCACTGGGGCCAACGTCCTGACTTTC
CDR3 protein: CASSIGRVTGANVLTF

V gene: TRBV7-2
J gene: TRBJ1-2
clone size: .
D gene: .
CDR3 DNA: TGTGCCAGCAGCCCGGACAGTAACTATGGCTACACCTTC
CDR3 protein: CASSPDSNYGYTF

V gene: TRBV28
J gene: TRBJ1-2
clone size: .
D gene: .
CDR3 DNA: TGTGCCAGCAGTTTGAGGACAGTCTACTATGGCTACACCTTC
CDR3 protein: CASSLRTVYYGYTF

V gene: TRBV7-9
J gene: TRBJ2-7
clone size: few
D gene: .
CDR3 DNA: TGTGCCAGCAGCTTAGTAGGGACCAGCTACGAGCAGTACTTC
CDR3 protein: CASSLVGTSYEQYF

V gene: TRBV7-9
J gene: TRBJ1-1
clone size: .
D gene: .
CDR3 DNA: TGTGCCAGCAGCTTAGCGAAGGCATATTTCGCTGAAGCTTTCTTT
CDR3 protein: CASSLAKAYFAEAFF

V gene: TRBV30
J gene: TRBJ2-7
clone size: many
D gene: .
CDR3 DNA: TGTGCCTGGAGTAGGAGGGGGGACGAGCAGTACTTC
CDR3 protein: CAWSRRGDEQYF

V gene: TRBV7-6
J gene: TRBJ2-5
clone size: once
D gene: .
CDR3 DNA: TGTGCCAGCAGCTTACGGCCCATGGGCAGGGAGACCCAGTACTTC
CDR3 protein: CASSLRPMGRETQYF

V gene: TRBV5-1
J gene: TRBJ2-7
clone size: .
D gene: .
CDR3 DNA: TGCGCCAGCAGCCCGGAAGGTTGGACCTCCTACGAGCAGTACTTC
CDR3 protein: CASSPEGWTSYEQYF

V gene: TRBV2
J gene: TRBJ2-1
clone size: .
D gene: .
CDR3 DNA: TGTGCCAGCAGCGGGGGTTATAACTACAATGAGCAGTTCTTC
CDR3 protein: CASSGGYNYNEQFF

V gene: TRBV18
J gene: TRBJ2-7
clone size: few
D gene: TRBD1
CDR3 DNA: TGTGCCAGCTCGGAAAGACAGGGGGACGGCTACGAGCAGTACTTC
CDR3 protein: CASSERQGDGYEQYF

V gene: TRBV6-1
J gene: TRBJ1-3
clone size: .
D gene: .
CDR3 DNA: TGTGCCAGCAGATTAACCCAGGAGGCTGGAAACACCATATATTTT
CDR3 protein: CASRLTQEAGNTIYF

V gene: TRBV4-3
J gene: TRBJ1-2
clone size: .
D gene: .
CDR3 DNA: TGCGCCAGCAGCCAAGGCCCTCGGGACTATGGCTACACCTTC
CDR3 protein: CASSQGPRDYGYTF

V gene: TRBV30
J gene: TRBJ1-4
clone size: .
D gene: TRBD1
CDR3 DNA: TGTGCCTGGAGTCGGGGACAGGGAAGTGAAAAACTGTTTTTT
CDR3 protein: CAWSRGQGSEKLFF

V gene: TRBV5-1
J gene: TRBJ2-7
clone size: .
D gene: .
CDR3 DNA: TGCGCCAGCAGCTCGGACCTGGGCTATTCCTACGAGCAGTACTTC
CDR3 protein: CASSSDLGYSYEQYF

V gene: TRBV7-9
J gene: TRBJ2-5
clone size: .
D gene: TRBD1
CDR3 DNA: TGTGCCAGCAGTTCCCGGGACAGAGGAACCCAGTACTTC
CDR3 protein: CASSSRDRGTQYF

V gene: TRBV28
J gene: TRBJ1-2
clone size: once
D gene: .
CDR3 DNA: TGTGCCAGCAGTATACAGAGTTATGGCTACACCTTC
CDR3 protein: CASSIQSYGYTF

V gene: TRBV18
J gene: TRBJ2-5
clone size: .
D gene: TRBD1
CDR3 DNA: TGTGCCAGCTCACCCCAGGGGGCGACGTACCAAGAGACCCAGTACTTC
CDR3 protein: CASSPQGATYQETQYF

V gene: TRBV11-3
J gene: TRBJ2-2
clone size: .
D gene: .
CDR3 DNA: TGTGCCAGCAGCTTAGCCTGGGGGCGGACCGGGGAGCTGTTTTTT
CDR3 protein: CASSLAWGRTGELFF

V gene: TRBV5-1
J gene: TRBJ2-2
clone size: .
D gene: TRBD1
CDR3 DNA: TGCGCCAGCAGCGTAAACAGGGGCGGGGAGCTGTTTTTT
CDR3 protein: CASSVNRGGELFF

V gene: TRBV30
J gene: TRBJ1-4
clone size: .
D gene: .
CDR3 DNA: TGTGCCTGGAGTGGTGGAGTCGGCGAAAAACTGTTTTTT
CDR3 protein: CAWSGGVGEKLFF

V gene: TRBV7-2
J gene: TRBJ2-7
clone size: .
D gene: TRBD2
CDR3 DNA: TGTGCCAGCAGCTTTCGGACTAGCGGGAGGTCCTACGAGCAGTACTTC
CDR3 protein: CASSFRTSGRSYEQYF

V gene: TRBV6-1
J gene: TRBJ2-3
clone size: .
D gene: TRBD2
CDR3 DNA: TGTGCCAGCAGCCCAAGACTAGCGGGCACAGATACGCAGTATTTT
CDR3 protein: CASSPRLAGTDTQYF

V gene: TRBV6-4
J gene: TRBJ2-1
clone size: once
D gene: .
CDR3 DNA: TGTGCCAGCAGTGACGAGGTAGCCGCCTACAATGAGCAGTTCTTC
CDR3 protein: CASSDEVAAYNEQFF

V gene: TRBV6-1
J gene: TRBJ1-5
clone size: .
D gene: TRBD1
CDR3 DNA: TGTGCCAGCACCGGACAGGGCGGGAATCAGCCCCAGCATTTT
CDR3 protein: CASTGQGGNQPQHF

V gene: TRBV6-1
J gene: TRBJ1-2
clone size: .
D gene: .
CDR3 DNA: TGTGCCAGCAGTGATCAACAGGGTGCAGGGGGCTACACCTTC
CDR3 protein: CASSDQQGAGGYTF

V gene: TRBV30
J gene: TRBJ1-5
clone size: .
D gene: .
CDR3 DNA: TGTGCCTGGAGGGGGGGATATAATCAGCCCCAGCATTTT
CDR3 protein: CAWRGGYNQPQHF

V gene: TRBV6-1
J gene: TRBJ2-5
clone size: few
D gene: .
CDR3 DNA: TGTGCCAGCAGCTCGGAATACCAAGAGACCCAGTACTTC
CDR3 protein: CASSSEYQETQYF

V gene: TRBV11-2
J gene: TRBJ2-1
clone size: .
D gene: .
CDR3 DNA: TGTGCCAGCAGCTTAAGTCCGGGAAACAATGAGCAGTTCTTC
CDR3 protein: CASSLSPGNNEQFF

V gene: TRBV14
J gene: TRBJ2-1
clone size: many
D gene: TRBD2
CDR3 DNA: TGTGCCAGCAGCCGAGAGGGACTAGCGGAGCACAATGAGCAGTTCTTC
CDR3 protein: CASSREGLAEHNEQFF

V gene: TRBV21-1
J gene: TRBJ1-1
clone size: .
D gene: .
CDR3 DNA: TGTGCCAGCAGCAAATGGGGTATGGGGGGCACTGAAGCTTTCTTT
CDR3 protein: CASSKWGMGGTEAFF

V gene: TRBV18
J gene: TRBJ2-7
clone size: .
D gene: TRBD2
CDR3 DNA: TGTGCCAGCTCACCGGGACTAGCGGAATCCGAGCAGTGCTTC
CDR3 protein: CASSPGLAESEQCF

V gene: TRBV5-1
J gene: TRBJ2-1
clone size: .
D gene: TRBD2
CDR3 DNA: TGCGCCAGCAGCCAGGGACTAGCGGGAGGTGAGCAGTTCTTC
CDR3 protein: CASSQGLAGGEQFF

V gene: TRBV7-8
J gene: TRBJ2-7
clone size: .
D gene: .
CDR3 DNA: TGTGCCAGCAGCTTAATCCTAGCGATAAAGACCTACGAGCAGTACTTC
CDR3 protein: CASSLILAIKTYEQYF

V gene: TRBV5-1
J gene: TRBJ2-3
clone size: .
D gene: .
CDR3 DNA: TGCGCCAGCAGGGTTGGCACTAGCACAGATACGCAGTATTTT
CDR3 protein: CASRVGTSTDTQYF

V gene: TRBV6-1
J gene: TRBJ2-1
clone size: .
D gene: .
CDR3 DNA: TGTGCCAGCAGCCGGGACACTTACAATGAGCAGTTCTTC
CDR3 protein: CASSRDTYNEQFF

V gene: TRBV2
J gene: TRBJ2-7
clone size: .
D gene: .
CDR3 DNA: TGTGCCAGCAGCGGGCGGCCCTCCACCTACGAGCAGTACTTC
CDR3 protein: CASSGRPSTYEQYF

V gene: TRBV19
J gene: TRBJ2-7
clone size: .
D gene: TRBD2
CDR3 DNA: TGTGCCAGCGCCCGGGGAGCGGGGAGCTACGAGCAGTACTTC
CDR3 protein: CASARGAGSYEQYF

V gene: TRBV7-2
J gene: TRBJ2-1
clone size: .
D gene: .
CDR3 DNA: TGTGCCAGCAGCTTAGATTGGGCAGGGGAGCAGTTCTTC
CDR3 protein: CASSLDWAGEQFF

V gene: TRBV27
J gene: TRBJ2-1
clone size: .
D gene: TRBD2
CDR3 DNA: TGTGCCAGCATACGTCAAGCGGGAGCATACAATGAGCAGTTCTTC
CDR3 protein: CASIRQAGAYNEQFF

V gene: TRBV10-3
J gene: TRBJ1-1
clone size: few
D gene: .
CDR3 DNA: TGTGCCATCAGTGAGCTCGAGGCCACTGAAGCTTTCTTT
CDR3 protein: CAISELEATEAFF

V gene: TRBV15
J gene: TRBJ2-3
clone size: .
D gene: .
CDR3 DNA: TGTGCCACCAGCCGGGGGCTACCTAGTAGCACAGATACGCAGTATTTT
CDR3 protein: CATSRGLPSSTDTQYF

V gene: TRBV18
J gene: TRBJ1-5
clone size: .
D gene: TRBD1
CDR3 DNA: TGTGCCAGCTCACCGGGACAGGGGTTTCAGCCCCAGCATTTT
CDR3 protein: CASSPGQGFQPQHF